This TCR beta chain is from a study of control samples from healthy donors and cancer patients. The germline gives CDR1 MNHEY, CDR2 SMNVEV (reference sequence). Trimming stripped 0 bases from V and 9 bases from J, with 9 bases between. The CDR3 covers 13 residues. This table comes from immunoSEQ multiplex PCR, and its TCRdb copy is limited to in-frame clones, with some not included. The data hold 120,000 to 150,000 clones, with about nine tenths observed a single time. Material: blood. The J gene is TRBJ1-5, the V gene TRBV27; D uncertain. The clonotype originates from a man in his thirties or forties in good health. CDR3 amino acids: CASSLSINRPQHF. Here the CDR3 DNA reads TGTGCCAGCAGTTTATCGATTAACAGGCCCCAGCATTTT.